The clone carrying this TCR beta chain has a count of ten or more. The antigen remains unidentified. The data belong to a study of T cell repertoires in cytomegalovirus infection. Whole-study results and caveats: Individuals carrying CMV plus the relevant HLA were identified by cumulative frequency of public TCR beta families.

TCRdb analysed the reads with MiXCR anew, one entry per CDR3 protein. The data contain 310,000 or so distinct CDR3 sequences, roughly 17% of them seen just once; the ten biggest clones take up 12%. The CDR3 totals 16 residues. The germline gives CDR1 SGHTA, CDR2 FQGNSA. V shed 5 bases, J shed 7 bases, and the junction held 10 bases outside the gene matches. The receptor's source is a human donor in good health (CMV status not recorded). Some clones in this sample may be carry-over from other donors' samples. The sample consisted of PBMCs. V is TRBV7-2 and J is TRBJ2-2, with 10 bases identical to TRBD2. CDR3 in amino acids: CASSRNSGGTVGELFF. DNA for the CDR3: TGTGCCAGCAGCCGGAATAGCGGGGGGACGGTCGGGGAGCTGTTTTTT. Combining the CDR3 with reference TRBV7-2 and TRBJ2-2 gives the whole variable domain GAGVSQSPSNKVTEKGKDVELRCDPISGHTALYWYRQSLGQGLEFLIYFQGNSAPDKSGLPSDRFSAERTGGSVSTLTIQRTQQEDSAVYLCASSRNSGGTVGELFFGEGSRLTVL.